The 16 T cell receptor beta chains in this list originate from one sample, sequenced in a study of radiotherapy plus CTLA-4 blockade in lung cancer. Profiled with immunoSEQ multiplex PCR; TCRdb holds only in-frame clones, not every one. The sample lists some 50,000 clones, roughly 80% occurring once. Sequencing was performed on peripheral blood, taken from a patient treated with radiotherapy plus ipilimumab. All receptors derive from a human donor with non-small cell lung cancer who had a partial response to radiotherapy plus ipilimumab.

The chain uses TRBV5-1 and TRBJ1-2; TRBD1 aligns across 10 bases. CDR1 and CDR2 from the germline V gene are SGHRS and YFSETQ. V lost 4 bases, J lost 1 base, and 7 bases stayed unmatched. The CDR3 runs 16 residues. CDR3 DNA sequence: TGCGCCAGCAGCCGGTCCGGGGACAGGGGTAACTATGGCTACACCTTC. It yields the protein CASSRSGDRGNYGYTF.

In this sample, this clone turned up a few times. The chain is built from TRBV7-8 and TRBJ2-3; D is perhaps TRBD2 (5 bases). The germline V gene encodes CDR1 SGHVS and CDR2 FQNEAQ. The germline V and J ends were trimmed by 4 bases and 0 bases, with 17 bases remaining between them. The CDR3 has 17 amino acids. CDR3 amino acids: CASSSGRAIASTDTQYF. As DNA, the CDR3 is TGTGCCAGCAGCTCTGGACGGGCTATAGCGAGCACAGATACGCAGTATTTT.

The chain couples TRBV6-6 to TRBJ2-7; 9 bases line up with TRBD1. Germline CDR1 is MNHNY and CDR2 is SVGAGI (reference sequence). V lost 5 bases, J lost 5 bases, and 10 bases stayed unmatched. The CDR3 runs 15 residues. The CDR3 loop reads CASSSRDRVPHEQYF. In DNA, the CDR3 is TGTGCCAGCAGTAGTCGGGACAGGGTCCCCCACGAGCAGTACTTC.

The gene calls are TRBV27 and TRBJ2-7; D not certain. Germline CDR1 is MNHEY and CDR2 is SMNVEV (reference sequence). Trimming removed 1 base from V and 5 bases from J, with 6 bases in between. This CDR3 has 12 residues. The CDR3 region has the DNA TGTGCCAGCAGTTTATATCAGGACGAGCAGTACTTC. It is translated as CASSLYQDEQYF.

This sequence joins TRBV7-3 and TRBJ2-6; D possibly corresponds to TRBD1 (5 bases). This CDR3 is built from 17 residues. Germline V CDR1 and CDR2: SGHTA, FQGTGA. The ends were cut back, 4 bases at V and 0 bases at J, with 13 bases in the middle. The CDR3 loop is CASSYPGSGSGANVLTF. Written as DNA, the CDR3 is TGTGCCAGCAGCTATCCAGGGTCAGGCTCTGGGGCCAACGTCCTGACTTTC.

The CDR3 reads CASSLGDSQETQYF. The CDR3 DNA reads as TGTGCCAGCAGCTTGGGGGACAGCCAAGAGACCCAGTACTTC. The chain employs TRBV5-4 and TRBJ2-5; 7 bases align to TRBD1. V shed 0 bases, J shed 1 base, and the junction held 0 bases outside the gene matches. In germline, CDR1 is SGHNT, CDR2 YYREEE (reference sequence). The CDR3 sequence is 14 residues long.

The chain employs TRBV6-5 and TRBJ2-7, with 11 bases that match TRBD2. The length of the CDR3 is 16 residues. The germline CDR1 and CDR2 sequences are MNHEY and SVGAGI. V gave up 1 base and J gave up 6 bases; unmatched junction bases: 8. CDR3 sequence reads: CASSYYPPGTSGEQYF. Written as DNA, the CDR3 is TGTGCCAGCAGTTACTACCCCCCCGGGACTAGCGGCGAGCAGTACTTC.

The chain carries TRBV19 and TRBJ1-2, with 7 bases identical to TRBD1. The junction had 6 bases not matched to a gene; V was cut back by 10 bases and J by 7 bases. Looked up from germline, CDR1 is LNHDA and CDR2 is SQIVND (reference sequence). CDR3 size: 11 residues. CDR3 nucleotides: TGTGCCATCCGACAGGGTAGTGGCTACACCTTC. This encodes CAIRQGSGYTF.

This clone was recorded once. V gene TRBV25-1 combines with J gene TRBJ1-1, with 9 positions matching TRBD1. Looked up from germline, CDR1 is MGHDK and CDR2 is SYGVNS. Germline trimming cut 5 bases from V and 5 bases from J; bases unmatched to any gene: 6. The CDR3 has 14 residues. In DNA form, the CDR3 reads TGTGCCAGCAGTCCAACAGGGGGCGGGACTGAAGCTTTCTTT. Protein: CASSPTGGGTEAFF.

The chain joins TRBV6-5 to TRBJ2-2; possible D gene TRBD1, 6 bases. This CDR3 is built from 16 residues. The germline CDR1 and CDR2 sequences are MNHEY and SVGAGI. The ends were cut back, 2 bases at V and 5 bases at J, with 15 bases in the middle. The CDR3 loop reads CASSYLRTVTTGELFF. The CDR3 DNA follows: TGTGCCAGCAGTTACCTCCGGACAGTTACGACCGGGGAGCTGTTTTTT.

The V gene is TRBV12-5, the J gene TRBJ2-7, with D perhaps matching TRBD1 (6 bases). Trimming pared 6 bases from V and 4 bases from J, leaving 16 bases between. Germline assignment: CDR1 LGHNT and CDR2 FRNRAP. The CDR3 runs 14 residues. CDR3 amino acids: CASGPTPTGYEQYF. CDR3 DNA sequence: TGTGCTAGTGGCCCGACCCCGACAGGATACGAGCAGTACTTC.

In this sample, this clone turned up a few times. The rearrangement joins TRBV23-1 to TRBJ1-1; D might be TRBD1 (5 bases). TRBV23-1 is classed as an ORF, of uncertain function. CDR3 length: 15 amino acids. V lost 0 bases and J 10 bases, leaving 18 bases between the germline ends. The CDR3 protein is CASSQSSRPIQGAFF. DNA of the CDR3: TGCGCCAGCAGTCAATCGTCCAGGCCGATTCAGGGAGCTTTCTTT.

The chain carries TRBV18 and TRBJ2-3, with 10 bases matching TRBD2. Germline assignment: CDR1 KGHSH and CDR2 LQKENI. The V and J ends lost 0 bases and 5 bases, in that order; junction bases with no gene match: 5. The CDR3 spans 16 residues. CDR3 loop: CASSPPLAGAGDTQYF. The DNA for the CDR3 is TGTGCCAGCTCACCACCCCTAGCGGGGGCGGGAGATACGCAGTATTTT. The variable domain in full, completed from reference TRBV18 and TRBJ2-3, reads NAGVMQNPRHLVRRRGQEARLRCSPMKGHSHVYWYRQLPEEGLKFMVYLQKENIIDESGMPKERFSAEFPKEGPSILRIQQVVRGDSAAYFCASSPPLAGAGDTQYFGPGTRLTVL.

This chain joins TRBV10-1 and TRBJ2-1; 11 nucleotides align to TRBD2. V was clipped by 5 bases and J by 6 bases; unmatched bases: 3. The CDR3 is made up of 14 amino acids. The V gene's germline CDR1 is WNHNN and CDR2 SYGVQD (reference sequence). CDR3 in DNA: TGCGCCAGCAGTCTAGCGGGGGGAGGCAATGAGCAGTTCTTC. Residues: CASSLAGGGNEQFF.

The CDR3, as DNA: TGTGCCTGGCACAGGGTTTTGATTCAGCCCCAGCATTTT. Amino acid sequence: CAWHRVLIQPQHF. The rearrangement links TRBV30 to TRBJ1-5, with a weak D call TRBD1 (6 bases). CDR1 is GTSNPN and CDR2 is SVGIG in the germline V gene (reference sequence). The V end was cut by 5 bases, the J end by 6 bases, with 14 bases between. The CDR3 length is 13 residues.

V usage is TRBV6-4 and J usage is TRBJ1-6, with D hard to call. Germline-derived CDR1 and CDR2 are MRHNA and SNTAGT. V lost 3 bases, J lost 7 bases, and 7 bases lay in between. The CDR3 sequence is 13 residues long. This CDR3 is CASSESRNSPLHF. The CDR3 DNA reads TGTGCCAGCAGTGAATCCCGGAATTCACCCCTCCACTTT.